One sample yielded the 17 T cell receptor beta chains listed below, sequenced in a study of blood T cells in healthy people across ages. With a J-beta primer mix and a sample-barcoded 5' primer, a second PCR ran 7 to 11 cycles. MiXCR, applied by TCRdb to the 5' RACE reads, yields one record per CDR3 protein. The table has 700,000 to 800,000 distinct CDR3 sequences, approximately 43% seen once; the top ten hold approximately 22%. The material sequenced was blood. These receptor sequences come from an older woman in good health.

CDR3: CASSLVGQFTEAFF. DNA of the CDR3: TGTGCCAGCAGCCTAGTAGGGCAGTTCACTGAAGCTTTCTTT. V and J are TRBV11-2 and TRBJ1-1; D not resolved. Trimming took 5 bases from V and 4 from J, leaving 14 bases between them. Germline assignment: CDR1 SGHAT and CDR2 FQNNGV. The CDR3 is 14 residues long.

The chain couples TRBV4-1 to TRBJ2-1; 8 nucleotides align to TRBD2. Germline V gene sequence: CDR1 MGHRA, CDR2 YSYEKL. V shed 0 bases, J shed 6 bases, and the junction held 10 bases outside the gene matches. The CDR3 is made up of 17 amino acids. The CDR3, as DNA: TGCGCCAGCAGCCAAGATAAAAGCGGGGGCCGGGGCAATGAGCAGTTCTTC. This gives the protein CASSQDKSGGRGNEQFF.

This clonotype was detected ten times or more. The chain employs TRBV28 and TRBJ2-7; TRBD2 agrees at 8 bases. Trimming took 7 bases from V and 6 from J; bases not matched to a gene: 14. The CDR3 runs to 15 residues. Germline CDR1 and CDR2: MDHEN and SYDVKM. CDR3 nucleotides: TGTGCCAGCACCCGCCGGGGGGGTGGCTTGCTCGAGCAGTACTTC. This sequence encodes CASTRRGGGLLEQYF.

This clonotype was recorded a few times. The genes are TRBV4-2 and TRBJ1-4, with 8 bases aligning to TRBD1. V was pared by 3 bases and J by 0 bases, with 18 bases of the junction left unmatched. Germline assignment: CDR1 LGHNA and CDR2 YNFKEQ. The CDR3 has 21 residues. The CDR3 bases are TGTGCCAGCAGCCATGACCCAAGAACACAGGGGGGAAGTACAACTAATGAAAAACTGTTTTTT. Protein sequence: CASSHDPRTQGGSTTNEKLFF.

This clonotype was recorded a few times. This chain uses TRBV4-3 with TRBJ1-4, with D possibly matching TRBD1 (5 bases). Germline CDR1 reads LGHNA; CDR2 reads YSLEER. The CDR3 runs 14 residues. The V end lost 1 base, the J end lost 7 bases, and 10 bases lay between the germline ends. The CDR3 DNA follows: TGCGCCAGCAGCCAAGTAGGGGAGGGTGAAAAACTGTTTTTT. Its translation is CASSQVGEGEKLFF.

V and J are TRBV11-2 and TRBJ2-5; tentatively, D is TRBD2 (5 bases). V was shortened by 2 bases and J by 1 base, with 11 bases between the two germline ends. The CDR3 is made up of 15 amino acids. Per the germline V gene, CDR1 is SGHAT and CDR2 is FQNNGV. The CDR3 loop is CASSLFGGFQETQYF. CDR3 sequence (DNA): TGTGCCAGCAGCTTATTTGGCGGGTTCCAAGAGACCCAGTACTTC.

The DNA of the CDR3 is TGCAGCGTGTCCAGGGGACCTGAAGCTTTCTTT. Translation gives CSVSRGPEAFF. This chain connects TRBV29-1 to TRBJ1-1; D perhaps matches TRBD1 (6 bases). The CDR3 is made up of 11 amino acids. The V gene lost 6 bases and the J gene lost 6 bases, with 11 bases spanning the gap. Germline V gives CDR1 SQVTM, CDR2 ANQGSEA.

This clonotype occurred a few times. Compared with germline, one end of the junction differs, possibly owing to a read error. J is TRBJ1-1 and V is TRBV18; 8 nucleotides align to TRBD1. Germline V gene lookup returns CDR1 KGHSH and CDR2 LQKENI. The CDR3 is 13 residues long. The CDR3 is CASSPTGDTEAFF. The DNA for the CDR3 is TGCGCCAGCAGCCCGACAGGGGACACTGAAGCTTTCTTT.

This rearrangement joins TRBV20-1 to TRBJ2-1; 12 nucleotides match TRBD2. The length of the CDR3 is 16 residues. The junction had 10 bases not matched to a gene; V was cut back by 6 bases and J by 4 bases. Germline V CDR1 and CDR2: DFQATT, SNEGSKA (reference sequence). This chain's CDR3 is CSAAGRTSGAYNEQFF. The CDR3 nucleotides are TGCAGTGCAGCTGGGAGGACTAGCGGGGCATACAATGAGCAGTTCTTC.

The rearrangement uses TRBV7-9 and TRBJ1-1, with D unresolved. Trimming removed 3 bases at V and 3 bases at J, with 14 bases between. Germline V lookup: CDR1 SEHNR, CDR2 FQNEAQ (reference sequence). CDR3 length equals 15 residues. Written as DNA, the CDR3 is TGTGCCAGCAGCTTCGGTGACCTAGTGGACACTGAAGCTTTCTTT. It is translated as CASSFGDLVDTEAFF. Filled out from reference TRBV7-9 and TRBJ1-1, the complete variable domain reads DTGVSQNPRHKITKRGQNVTFRCDPISEHNRLYWYRQTLGQGPEFLTYFQNEAQLEKSRLLSDRFSAERPKGSFSTLEIQRTEQGDSAMYLCASSFGDLVDTEAFFGQGTRLTVV.

This clonotype turned up a few times. At one end the junction does not follow the germline gene, possibly because of a read error. The chain couples TRBV6-2 or TRBV6-3 to TRBJ2-1; tentative D call: TRBD2 (6 bases). In germline, CDR1 is MNHEY, CDR2 SVGEGT. The CDR3 consists of 14 residues. The CDR3 spells CASSYGDSSNEQFF. The CDR3 DNA follows: TGTGCCAGCAGTTATGGGGACTCCTCCAATGAGCAGTTCTTC.

The chain links TRBV12-3 or TRBV12-4 to TRBJ1-5; 9 nucleotides match TRBD1. V trimming: 5 bases; J trimming: 3 bases; junction bases outside the gene matches: 5. The CDR3 is made up of 15 amino acids. CDR3 protein: CASSGTGTNNQPQHF. CDR3 nucleotide sequence: TGTGCCAGCAGTGGGACAGGGACTAACAATCAGCCCCAGCATTTT.

The chain links TRBV4-3 to TRBJ2-5; the match to TRBD2 covers 9 bases. The CDR3 is made up of 17 amino acids. Losses at the gene ends were 1 base for V and 9 bases for J; bases not matched to a gene: 15. CDR1 LGHNA and CDR2 YSLEER come from the germline V gene. CDR3 protein: CASSQVSGRGSGEAQYF. CDR3 DNA sequence: TGCGCCAGCAGCCAAGTTAGCGGGAGAGGTAGTGGGGAGGCCCAGTACTTC.

This chain joins TRBV6-1 and TRBJ2-1; 12 nucleotides line up with TRBD2. The junction had 5 bases not matched to a gene; V was cut back by 6 bases and J by 5 bases. The germline CDR1 and CDR2 sequences are MNHNS and SASEGT. CDR3 size: 15 residues. The CDR3 sequence is CASSLTSGSDNEQFF. The CDR3 coding sequence is TGTGCCAGCAGCTTGACTAGCGGGAGCGACAATGAGCAGTTCTTC.

Of note for this clonotype: A junction boundary mismatches the germline segment, possibly from a read error. The rearrangement uses TRBV29-1 and TRBJ2-7; 9 bases are a match to TRBD2. The J call could be wrong; TRBJ2-5 is a better fit for the DNA end. The CDR3 is 15 residues long. CDR1 SQVTM and CDR2 ANQGSEA come from the germline V gene. The CDR3 sequence: CSIEEGSGGLGTQYF. In DNA form, the CDR3 reads TGCAGCATTGAAGAAGGTAGCGGGGGACTTGGGACCCAGTACTTC.

This clonotype was counted once. The CDR3 loop reads CSANPPTSSDEQFF. The CDR3 region has the DNA TGCAGTGCAAATCCTCCGACTAGCAGCGATGAGCAGTTCTTC. The rearrangement joins TRBV20-1 to TRBJ2-1; 7 positions match TRBD2. The CDR3 sequence is 14 residues long. Germline V lookup: CDR1 DFQATT, CDR2 SNEGSKA (reference sequence). V was clipped by 6 bases and J by 8 bases; unmatched bases: 13.

About this clonotype itself: A much larger clone differs from this one at a single base, so this may be a read error. V gene TRBV20-1 combines with J gene TRBJ2-3; the match to TRBD2 covers 8 bases. In germline, CDR1 is DFQATT, CDR2 SNEGSKA (reference sequence). This CDR3 has 18 residues. In DNA, the CDR3 is TGCGGTGCTAGTCAACGCCGGGAGGGCCGATATAGCACAGATACGCAGTATTTT. This encodes CGASQRREGRYSTDTQYF.